This record looks at one T cell receptor (beta chain) sequence and its context. The authors' processing: By means of reference gene primer amplification, nucleated cell counts were estimated. Data came from immunoSEQ multiplex PCR; TCRdb stores just in-frame clones and leaves some out. V, J and clone size were drawn from that table, and D and trimming were deduced from the DNA. This sample has about 250,000 clones, with about four fifths found just once. The sample belongs to a study of blood T cell repertoires in COVID-19. At the level of the study: Collection of acute and convalescent COVID-19 samples took place in the United States, Italy and Spain. Sample material is recorded as cDNA or gDNA derived from T cells, B-cell-depleted T cells, or PBMCs.

CDR1 and CDR2 (germline): GTSNPN, SVGIG (reference sequence). CDR3 size: 12 residues. Between the trimmed V and J ends, which lost 2 bases and 4 bases, there was a span of 6 bases. This TCR was sampled from a man aged 50 to 59 with active or convalescent COVID-19. The specimen was peripheral blood. V is TRBV30 and J is TRBJ2-1, with D uncertain. CDR3 region: CAWSSSYNEQFF. In DNA, the CDR3 is TGTGCCTGGAGTTCCAGTTACAATGAGCAGTTCTTC.